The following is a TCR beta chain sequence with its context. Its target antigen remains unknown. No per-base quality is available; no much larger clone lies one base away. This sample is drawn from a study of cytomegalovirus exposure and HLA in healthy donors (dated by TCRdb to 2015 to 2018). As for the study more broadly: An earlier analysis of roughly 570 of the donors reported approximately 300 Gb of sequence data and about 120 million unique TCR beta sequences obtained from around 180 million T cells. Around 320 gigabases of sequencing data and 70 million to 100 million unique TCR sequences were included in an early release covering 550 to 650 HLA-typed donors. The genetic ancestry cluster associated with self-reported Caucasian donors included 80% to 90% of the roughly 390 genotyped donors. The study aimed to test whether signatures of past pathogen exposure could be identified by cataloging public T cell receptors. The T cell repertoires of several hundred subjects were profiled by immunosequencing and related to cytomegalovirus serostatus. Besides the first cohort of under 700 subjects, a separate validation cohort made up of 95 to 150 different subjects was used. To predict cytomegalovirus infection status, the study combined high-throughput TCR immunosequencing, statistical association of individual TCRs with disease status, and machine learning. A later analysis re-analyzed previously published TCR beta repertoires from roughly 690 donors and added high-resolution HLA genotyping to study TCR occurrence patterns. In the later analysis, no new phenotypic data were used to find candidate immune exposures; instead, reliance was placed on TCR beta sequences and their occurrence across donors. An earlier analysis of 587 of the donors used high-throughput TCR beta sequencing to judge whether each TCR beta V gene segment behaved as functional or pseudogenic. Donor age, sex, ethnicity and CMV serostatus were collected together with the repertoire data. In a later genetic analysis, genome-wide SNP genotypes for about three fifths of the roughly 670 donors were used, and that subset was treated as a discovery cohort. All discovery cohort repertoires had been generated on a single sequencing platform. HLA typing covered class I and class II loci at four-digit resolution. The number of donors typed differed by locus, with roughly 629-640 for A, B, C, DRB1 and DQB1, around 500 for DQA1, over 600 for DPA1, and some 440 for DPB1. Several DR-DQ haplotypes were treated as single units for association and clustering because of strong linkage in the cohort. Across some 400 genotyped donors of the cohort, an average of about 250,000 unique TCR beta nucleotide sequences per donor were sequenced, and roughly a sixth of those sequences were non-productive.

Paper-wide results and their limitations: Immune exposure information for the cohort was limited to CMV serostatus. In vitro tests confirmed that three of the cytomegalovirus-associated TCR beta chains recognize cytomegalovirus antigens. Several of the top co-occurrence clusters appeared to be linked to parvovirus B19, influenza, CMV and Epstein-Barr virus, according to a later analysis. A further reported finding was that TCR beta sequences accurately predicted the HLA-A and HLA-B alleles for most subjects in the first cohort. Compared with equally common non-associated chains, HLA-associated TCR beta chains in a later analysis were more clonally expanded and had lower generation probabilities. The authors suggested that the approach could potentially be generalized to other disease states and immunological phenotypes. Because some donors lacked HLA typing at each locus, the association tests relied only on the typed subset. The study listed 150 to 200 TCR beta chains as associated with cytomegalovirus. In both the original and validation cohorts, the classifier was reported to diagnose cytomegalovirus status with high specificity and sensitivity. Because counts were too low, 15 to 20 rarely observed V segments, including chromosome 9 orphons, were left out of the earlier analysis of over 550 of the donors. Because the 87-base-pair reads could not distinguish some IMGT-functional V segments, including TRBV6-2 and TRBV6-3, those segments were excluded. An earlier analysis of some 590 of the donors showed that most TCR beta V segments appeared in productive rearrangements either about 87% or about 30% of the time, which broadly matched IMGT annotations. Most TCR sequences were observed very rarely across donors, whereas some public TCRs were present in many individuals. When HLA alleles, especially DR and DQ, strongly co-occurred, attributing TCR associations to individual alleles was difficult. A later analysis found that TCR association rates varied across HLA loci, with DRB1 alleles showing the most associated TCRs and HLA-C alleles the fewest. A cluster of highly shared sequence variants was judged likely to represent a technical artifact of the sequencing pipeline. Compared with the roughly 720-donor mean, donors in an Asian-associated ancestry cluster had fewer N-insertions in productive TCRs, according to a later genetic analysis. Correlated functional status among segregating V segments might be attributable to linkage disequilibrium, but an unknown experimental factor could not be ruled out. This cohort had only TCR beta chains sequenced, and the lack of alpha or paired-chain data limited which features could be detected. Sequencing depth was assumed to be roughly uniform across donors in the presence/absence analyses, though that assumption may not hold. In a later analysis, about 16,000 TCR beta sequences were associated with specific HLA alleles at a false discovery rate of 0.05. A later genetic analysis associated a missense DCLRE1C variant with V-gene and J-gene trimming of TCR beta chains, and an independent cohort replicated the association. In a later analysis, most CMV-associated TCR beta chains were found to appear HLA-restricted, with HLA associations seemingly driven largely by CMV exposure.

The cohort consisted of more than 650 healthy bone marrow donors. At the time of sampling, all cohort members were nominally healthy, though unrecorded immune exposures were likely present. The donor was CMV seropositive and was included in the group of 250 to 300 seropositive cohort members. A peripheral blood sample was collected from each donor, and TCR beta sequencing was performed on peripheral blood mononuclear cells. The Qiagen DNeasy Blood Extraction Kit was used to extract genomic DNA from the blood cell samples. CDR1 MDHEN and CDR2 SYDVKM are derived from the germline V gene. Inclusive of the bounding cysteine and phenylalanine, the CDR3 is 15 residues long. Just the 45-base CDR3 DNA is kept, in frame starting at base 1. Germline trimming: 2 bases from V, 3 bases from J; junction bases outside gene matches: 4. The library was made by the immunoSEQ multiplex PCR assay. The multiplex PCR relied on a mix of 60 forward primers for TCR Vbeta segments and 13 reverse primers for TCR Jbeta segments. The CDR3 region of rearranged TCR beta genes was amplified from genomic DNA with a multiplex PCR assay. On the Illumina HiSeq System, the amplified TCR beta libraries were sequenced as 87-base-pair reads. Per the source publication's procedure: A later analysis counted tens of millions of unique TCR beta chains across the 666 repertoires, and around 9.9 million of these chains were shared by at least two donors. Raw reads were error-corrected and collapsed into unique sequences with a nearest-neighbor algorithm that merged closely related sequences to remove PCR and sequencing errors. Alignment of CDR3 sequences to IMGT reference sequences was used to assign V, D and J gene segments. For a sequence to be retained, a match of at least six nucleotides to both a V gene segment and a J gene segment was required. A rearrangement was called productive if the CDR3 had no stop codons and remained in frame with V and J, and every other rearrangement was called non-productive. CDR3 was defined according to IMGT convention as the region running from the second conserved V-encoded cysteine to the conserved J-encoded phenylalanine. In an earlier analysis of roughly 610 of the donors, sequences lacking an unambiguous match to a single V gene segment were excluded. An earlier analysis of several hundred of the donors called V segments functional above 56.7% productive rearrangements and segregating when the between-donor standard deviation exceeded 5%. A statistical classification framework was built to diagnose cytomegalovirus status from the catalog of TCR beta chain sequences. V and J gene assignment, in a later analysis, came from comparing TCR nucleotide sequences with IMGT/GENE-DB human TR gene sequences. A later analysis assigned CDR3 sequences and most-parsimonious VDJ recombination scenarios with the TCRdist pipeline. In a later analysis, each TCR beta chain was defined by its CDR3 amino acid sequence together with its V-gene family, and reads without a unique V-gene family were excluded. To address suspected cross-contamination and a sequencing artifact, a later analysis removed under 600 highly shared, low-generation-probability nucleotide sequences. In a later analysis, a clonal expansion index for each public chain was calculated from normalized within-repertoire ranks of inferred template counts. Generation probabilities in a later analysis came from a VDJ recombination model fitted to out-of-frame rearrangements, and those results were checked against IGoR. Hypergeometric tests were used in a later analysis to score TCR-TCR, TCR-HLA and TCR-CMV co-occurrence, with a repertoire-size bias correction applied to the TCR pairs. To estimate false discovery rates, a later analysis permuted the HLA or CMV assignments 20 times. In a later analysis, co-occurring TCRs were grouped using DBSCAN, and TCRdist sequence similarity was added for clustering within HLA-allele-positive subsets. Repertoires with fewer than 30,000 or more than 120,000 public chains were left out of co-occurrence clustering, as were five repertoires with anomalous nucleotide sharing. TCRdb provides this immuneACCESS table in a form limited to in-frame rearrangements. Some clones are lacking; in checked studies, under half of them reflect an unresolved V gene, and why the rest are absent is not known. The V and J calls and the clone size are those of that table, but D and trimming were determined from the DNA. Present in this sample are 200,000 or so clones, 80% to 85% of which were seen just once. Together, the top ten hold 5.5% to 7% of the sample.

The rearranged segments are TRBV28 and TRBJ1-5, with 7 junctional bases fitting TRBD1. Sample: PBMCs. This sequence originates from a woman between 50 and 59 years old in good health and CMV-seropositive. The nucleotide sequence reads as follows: TGTGCCAGCAGTTTACCCGGACAGGTCAATCAGCCCCAGCATTTT. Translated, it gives CASSLPGQVNQPQHF.